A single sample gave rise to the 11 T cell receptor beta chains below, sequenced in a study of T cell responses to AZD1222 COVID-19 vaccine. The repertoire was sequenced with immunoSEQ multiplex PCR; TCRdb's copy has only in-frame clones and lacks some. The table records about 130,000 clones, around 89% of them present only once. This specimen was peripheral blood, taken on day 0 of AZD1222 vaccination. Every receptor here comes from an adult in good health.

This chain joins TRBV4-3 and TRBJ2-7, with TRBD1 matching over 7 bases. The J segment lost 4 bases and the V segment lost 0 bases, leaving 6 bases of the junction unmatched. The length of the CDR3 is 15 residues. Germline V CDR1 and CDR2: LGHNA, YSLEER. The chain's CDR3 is CASSQDGTAGYEQYF. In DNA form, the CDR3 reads TGCGCCAGCAGCCAAGATGGGACAGCCGGTTACGAGCAGTACTTC.

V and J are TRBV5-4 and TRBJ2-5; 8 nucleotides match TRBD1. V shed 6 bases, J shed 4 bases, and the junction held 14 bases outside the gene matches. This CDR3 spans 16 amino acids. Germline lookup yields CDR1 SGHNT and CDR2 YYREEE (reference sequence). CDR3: CASTTARQGRLETQYF. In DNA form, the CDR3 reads TGTGCCAGCACCACCGCGAGACAGGGGAGATTAGAGACCCAGTACTTC.

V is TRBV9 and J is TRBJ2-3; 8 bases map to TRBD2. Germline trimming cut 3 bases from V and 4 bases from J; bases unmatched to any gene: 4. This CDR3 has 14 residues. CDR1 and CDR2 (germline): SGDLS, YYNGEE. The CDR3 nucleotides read TGTGCCAGCAGCGCCCGGGGGGGATCAGATACGCAGTATTTT. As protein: CASSARGGSDTQYF.

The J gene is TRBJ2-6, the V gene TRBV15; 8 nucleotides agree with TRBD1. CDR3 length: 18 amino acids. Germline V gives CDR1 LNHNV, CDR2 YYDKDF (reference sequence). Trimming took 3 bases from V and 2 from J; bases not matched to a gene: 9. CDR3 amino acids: CATSSRGTGTAGANVLTF. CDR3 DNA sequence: TGTGCCACCAGCAGTCGGGGGACAGGTACGGCTGGGGCCAACGTCCTGACTTTC.

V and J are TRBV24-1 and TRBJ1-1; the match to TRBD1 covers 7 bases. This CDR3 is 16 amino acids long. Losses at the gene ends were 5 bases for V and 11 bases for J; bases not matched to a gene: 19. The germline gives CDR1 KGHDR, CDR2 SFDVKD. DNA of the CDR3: TGTGCCACCAGTGGACCCACGGGGTCAGGGGGTATAGAGGCTTTCTTT. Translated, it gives CATSGPTGSGGIEAFF.

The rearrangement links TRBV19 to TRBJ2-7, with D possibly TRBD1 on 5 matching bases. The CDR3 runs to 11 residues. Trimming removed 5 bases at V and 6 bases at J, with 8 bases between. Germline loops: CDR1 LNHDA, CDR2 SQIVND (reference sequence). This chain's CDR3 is CASSQGSEQYF. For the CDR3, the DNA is TGTGCCAGTAGTCAGGGTAGCGAGCAGTACTTC.

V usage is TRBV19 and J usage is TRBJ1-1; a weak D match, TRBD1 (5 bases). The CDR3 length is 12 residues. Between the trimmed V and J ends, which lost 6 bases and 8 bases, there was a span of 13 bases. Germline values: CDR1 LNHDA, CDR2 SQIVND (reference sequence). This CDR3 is CASSYWDGEAFF. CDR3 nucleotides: TGTGCCAGTAGCTATTGGGACGGAGAAGCTTTCTTT.

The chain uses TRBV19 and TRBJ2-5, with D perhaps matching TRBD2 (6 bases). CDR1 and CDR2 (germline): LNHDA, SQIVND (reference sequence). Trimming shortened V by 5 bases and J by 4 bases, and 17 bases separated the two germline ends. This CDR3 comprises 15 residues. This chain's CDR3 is CASSPLGTGVETQYF. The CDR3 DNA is TGTGCCAGTAGTCCCCTCGGGACTGGAGTAGAGACCCAGTACTTC.

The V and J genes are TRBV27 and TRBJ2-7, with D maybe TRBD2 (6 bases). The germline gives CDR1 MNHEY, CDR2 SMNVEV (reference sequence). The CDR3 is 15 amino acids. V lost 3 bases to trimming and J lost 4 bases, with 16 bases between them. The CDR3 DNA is TGTGCCAGCAGTTTTGGCTGGGCGGGGACTTACGAGCAGTACTTC. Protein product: CASSFGWAGTYEQYF.

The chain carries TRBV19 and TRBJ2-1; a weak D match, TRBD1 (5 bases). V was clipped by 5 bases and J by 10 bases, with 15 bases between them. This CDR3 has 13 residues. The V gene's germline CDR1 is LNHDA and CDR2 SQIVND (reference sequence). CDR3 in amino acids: CASSWQGLAEQFF. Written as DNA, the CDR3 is TGTGCCAGTAGTTGGCAGGGTCTGGCGGAGCAGTTCTTC. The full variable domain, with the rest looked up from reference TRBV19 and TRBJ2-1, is DGGITQSPKYLFRKEGQNVTLSCEQNLNHDAMYWYRQDPGQGLRLIYYSQIVNDFQKGDIAEGYSVSREKKESFPLTVTSAQKNPTAFYLCASSWQGLAEQFFGPGTRLTVL.

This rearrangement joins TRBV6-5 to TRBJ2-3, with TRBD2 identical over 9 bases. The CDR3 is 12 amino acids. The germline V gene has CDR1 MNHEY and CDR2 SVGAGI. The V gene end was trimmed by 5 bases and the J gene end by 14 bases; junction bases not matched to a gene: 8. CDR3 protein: CASSTYSGGRYF. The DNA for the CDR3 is TGTGCCAGCAGTACGTATAGCGGGGGTCGGTATTTT.